This record covers a single T cell receptor (beta chain). What it binds is unknown. In TCRdb, the reads were re-called with MiXCR into one record per CDR3 protein. The sample holds roughly 570,000 distinct CDR3 sequences, over 35% seen once. The CDR3 runs to 20 residues. Trimming removed 1 base at V and 2 bases at J, with 24 bases between. Germline V gene lookup returns CDR1 SGHVS and CDR2 FQNEAQ. The data stem from a study of T cell repertoires in cytomegalovirus infection. About the study: From public TCR beta signatures came an indication of both CMV infection and matching HLA type.

Study-wide findings and caveats: Dominant in the ex vivo response were TCR beta clonotypes restricted by HLA-C and specific for CMV. Summed frequency of public TCR beta families distinguished CMV carriers with the relevant HLA.

The source was cultured PBMCs, collected from culture after CMV antigen stimulation. The receptor was derived from a human donor in good health (CMV status not recorded). Some clones in this sample may be carry-over from other donors' samples. This rearrangement joins TRBV7-8 to TRBJ1-5; possible D gene TRBD1, 6 bases. The CDR3 region has the DNA TGTGCCAGCAGCTTAGGAATTAGAGGGCAGGGGAAGCGAGGCAATCAGCCCCAGCATTTT. Translating it yields CASSLGIRGQGKRGNQPQHF.